This T cell receptor (beta chain) stems from a study of shared clonotypes between healthy human individuals. Study-level background: Two women and a few men aged 18 to 49 made up the donors.

Findings of the study overall: Clonotypes which were not shared had lower generation probabilities than clonotypes that all four donors shared.

The CDR3 is made up of 16 amino acids. Germline lookup yields CDR1 SGHRS and CDR2 YFSETQ. V shed 3 bases, J shed 3 bases, and the junction held 12 bases outside the gene matches. With respect to this clone: Its antigen is as yet unknown.

Over several immunoSEQ plates, each subset's genomic DNA was distributed in even portions. Clones were sequenced by immunoSEQ multiplex PCR, and TCRdb holds only the in-frame ones, with some missing. The data contain some 300,000 clones, 73% of them singletons. The specimen was memory CD4+ T cells sorted from blood. The subset is: CD45RA-negative fraction. The gene calls are TRBV5-1 and TRBJ2-7; 7 nucleotides line up with TRBD1. This receptor was obtained from a man aged 30-40 years in good health. The CDR3 reads CASSSSDRRWYYEQYF. Written as DNA, the CDR3 is TGCGCCAGCAGCTCATCGGACAGGAGATGGTACTACGAGCAGTACTTC.